The rows below give T cell receptor beta chains drawn from one sample of a study of identical twins. A single record per CDR3 protein comes from TCRdb applying MiXCR to the 5' RACE reads. The table has some 230,000 distinct CDR3 sequences, 6.5% seen once. Separately, the same data were catalogued under a study of T cells expressing NK-cell markers.

Source material: CD8+ T cells sorted from blood. These receptors were taken from a woman under 30 in good health. Both conserved end residues are part of each CDR3. D genes are given only for firm matches. Only part of the rows carry a size: once, few, many, or a class if the clone is expanded.

clone size	V gene	D gene	J gene	CDR3 length	CDR3 DNA	CDR3 protein
few	TRBV9	TRBD2	TRBJ2-5	16	TGTGCCAGCAGCGTCGGCCTCAGATGGGGGGGGGAGACCCAGTACTTC	CASSVGLRWGGETQYF
.	TRBV27	.	TRBJ2-1	12	TGTGCCAGCAGTTTAACCCTACAGGAGCAGTTCTTC	CASSLTLQEQFF
.	TRBV4-1	.	TRBJ2-3	17	TGCGCCAGCAGCCATCAGGCTCAGGGTGTCCCCACAGATACGCAGTATTTT	CASSHQAQGVPTDTQYF
few	TRBV7-2	.	TRBJ2-7	13	TGTGCCAGCAGCGATCACAGGGCAAGCGAGCAGTACTTC	CASSDHRASEQYF
few	TRBV27	TRBD2	TRBJ2-3	16	TGTGCCAGCAGTTTTTTACTAGCGGTTAACACAGATACGCAGTATTTT	CASSFLLAVNTDTQYF
.	TRBV2	TRBD1	TRBJ2-1	12	TGTGCCAGCTTCCTTATAGGGGGCGAAATGTTCTTC	CASFLIGGEMFF
few	TRBV6-5	TRBD2	TRBJ2-1	17	TGTGCCAGCAGTTACTCGAATGCGGGGGGAAGCTACAATGAGCAGTTCTTC	CASSYSNAGGSYNEQFF
many	TRBV25-1	TRBD2	TRBJ2-2	15	TGTGCCAGCAGTTCCCGGACTAGCCAGGTCGGGGAGCTGTTTTTT	CASSSRTSQVGELFF
many	TRBV29-1	.	TRBJ2-5	13	TGCAGCGTTGTCTGGCGAAATCAAGAGACCCAGTACTTC	CSVVWRNQETQYF
few	TRBV6-2/TRBV6-3	.	TRBJ2-7	11	TGTGCCAGCAGTTTTATAGATGAGCAGTACTTC	CASSFIDEQYF
many	TRBV6-2/TRBV6-3	.	TRBJ1-1	12	TGTGCCAGCAGTTTGGGGCGGCTTGAAGCTTTCTTT	CASSLGRLEAFF
few	TRBV27	TRBD2	TRBJ2-1	13	TGTGCCAGCACCCCTAGCGGGACCAATGAGCAGTTCTTC	CASTPSGTNEQFF
few	TRBV11-2	.	TRBJ2-1	13	TGTGCCAGCAACGAAGGGCAATACAATGAGCAGTTCTTC	CASNEGQYNEQFF
many	TRBV7-9	TRBD1	TRBJ1-2	17	TGTGCCAGCAGCTTCGGGCACACGACAGGGACGGACTATGGCTACACCTTC	CASSFGHTTGTDYGYTF
many	TRBV9	.	TRBJ2-5	13	TGTGCCAGCAAGGGAAGTATGGAAGAGACCCAGTACTTC	CASKGSMEETQYF